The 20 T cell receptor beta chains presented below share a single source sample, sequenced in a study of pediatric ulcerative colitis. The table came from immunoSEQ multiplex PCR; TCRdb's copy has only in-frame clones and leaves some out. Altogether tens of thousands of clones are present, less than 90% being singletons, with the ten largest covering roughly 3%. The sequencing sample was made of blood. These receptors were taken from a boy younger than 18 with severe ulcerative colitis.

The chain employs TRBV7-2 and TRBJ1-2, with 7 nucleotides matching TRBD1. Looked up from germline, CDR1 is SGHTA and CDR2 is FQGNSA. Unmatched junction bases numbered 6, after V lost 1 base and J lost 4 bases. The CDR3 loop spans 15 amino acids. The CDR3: CASSLDGTAVYGYTF. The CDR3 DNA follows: TGTGCCAGCAGCTTAGATGGGACAGCAGTCTATGGCTACACCTTC.

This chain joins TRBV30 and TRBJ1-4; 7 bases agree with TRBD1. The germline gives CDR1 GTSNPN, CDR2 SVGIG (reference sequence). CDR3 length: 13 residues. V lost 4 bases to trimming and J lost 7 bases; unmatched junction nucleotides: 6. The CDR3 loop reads CAWIPNRGEKLFF. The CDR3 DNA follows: TGTGCCTGGATTCCCAACAGGGGTGAAAAACTGTTTTTT.

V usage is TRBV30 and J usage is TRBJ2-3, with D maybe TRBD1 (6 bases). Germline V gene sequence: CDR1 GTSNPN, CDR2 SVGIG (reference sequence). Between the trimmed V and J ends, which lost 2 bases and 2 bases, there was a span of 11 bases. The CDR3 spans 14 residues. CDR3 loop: CAWSTGPFTDTQYF. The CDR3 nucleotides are TGTGCCTGGAGTACAGGGCCATTCACAGATACGCAGTATTTT.

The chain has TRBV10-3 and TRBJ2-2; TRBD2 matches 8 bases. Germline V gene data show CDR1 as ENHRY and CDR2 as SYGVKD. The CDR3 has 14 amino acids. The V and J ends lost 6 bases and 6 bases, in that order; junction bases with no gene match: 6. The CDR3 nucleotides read TGTGCCATCAGACCCGGGACTAGTGCCGGGGAGCTGTTTTTT. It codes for CAIRPGTSAGELFF.

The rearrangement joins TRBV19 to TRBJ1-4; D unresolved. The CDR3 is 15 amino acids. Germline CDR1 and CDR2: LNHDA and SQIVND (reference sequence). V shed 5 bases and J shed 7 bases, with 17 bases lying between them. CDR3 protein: CASSFPREGTEKLFF. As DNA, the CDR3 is TGTGCCAGTAGTTTCCCCCGGGAGGGAACTGAAAAACTGTTTTTT.

CDR3 in DNA: TGTGCCACCAGCATCGAAGGCGGCCGTGGCTACACCTTC. Translation gives CATSIEGGRGYTF. This rearrangement joins TRBV15 to TRBJ1-2; D remains ambiguous. V was clipped by 4 bases and J by 7 bases, with 13 bases between them. The CDR3 is made up of 13 amino acids. The germline gives CDR1 LNHNV, CDR2 YYDKDF (reference sequence).

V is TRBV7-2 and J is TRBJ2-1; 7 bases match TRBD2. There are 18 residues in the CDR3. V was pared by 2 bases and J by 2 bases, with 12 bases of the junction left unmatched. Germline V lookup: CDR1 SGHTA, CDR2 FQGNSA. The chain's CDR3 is CASSLSSALAVAYNEQFF. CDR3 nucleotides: TGTGCCAGCAGCTTATCTAGTGCTCTAGCGGTGGCCTACAATGAGCAGTTCTTC.

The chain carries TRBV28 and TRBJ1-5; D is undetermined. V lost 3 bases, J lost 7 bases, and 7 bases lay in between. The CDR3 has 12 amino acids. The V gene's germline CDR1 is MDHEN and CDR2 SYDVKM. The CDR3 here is CASSFLKQPQHF. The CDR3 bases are TGTGCCAGCAGTTTCCTGAAGCAGCCCCAGCATTTT.

CDR3 nucleotide sequence: TGTGCCAGCGGGCGGCCGGGCAGGGGGTGTCAGCCCCAGCATTTT. Its translation: CASGRPGRGCQPQHF. V usage is TRBV6-9 and J usage is TRBJ1-5, with 7 bases lining up with TRBD1. This CDR3 comprises 15 residues. Germline V gene sequence: CDR1 MNHGY, CDR2 SVAAGI. The ends lost 8 bases at V and 6 bases at J; junction bases unmatched: 13.

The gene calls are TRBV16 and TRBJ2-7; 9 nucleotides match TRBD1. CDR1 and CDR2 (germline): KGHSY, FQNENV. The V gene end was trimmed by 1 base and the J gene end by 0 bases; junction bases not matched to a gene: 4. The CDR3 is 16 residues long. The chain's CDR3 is CASSQWTGESSYEQYF. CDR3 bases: TGTGCCAGCAGCCAATGGACAGGGGAAAGCTCCTACGAGCAGTACTTC.

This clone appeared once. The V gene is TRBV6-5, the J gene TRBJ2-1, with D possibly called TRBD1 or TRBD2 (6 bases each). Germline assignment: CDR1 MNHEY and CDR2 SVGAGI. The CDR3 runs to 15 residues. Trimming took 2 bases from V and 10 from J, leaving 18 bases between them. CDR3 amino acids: CASSYNPQGRNEQFF. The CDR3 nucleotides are TGTGCCAGCAGTTACAACCCCCAGGGGAGGAACGAGCAGTTCTTC.

The chain's CDR3 is CATSASGANVLTF. In DNA, the CDR3 is TGTGCCACCTCGGCATCTGGGGCCAACGTCCTGACTTTC. This sequence joins TRBV27 and TRBJ2-6; D not certain. The CDR3 consists of 13 residues. The V end lost 10 bases, the J end lost 1 base, and 8 bases lay between the germline ends. Germline CDR1 reads MNHEY; CDR2 reads SMNVEV (reference sequence).

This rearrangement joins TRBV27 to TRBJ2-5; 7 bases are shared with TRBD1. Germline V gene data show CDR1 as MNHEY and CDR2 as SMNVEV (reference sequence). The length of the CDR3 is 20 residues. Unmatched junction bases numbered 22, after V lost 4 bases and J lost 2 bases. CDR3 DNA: TGTGCCAGCAGTTCGTTTCGCGTTTCTAGCTCAGGGGGATTACAAGAGACCCAGTACTTC. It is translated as CASSSFRVSSSGGLQETQYF.

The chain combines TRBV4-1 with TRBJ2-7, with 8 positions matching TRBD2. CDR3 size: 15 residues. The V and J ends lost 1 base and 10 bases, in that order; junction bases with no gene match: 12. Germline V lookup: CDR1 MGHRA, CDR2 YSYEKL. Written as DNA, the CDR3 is TGCGCCAGCAGCCAAGTTGGGGATCCGGGACTAGAACAGTACTTC. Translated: CASSQVGDPGLEQYF.

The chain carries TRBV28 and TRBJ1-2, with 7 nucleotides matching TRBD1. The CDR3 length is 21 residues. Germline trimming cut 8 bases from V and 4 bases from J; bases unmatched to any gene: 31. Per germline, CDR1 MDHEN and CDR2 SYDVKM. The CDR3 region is CASQKPLPPNIKDRKPYGYTF. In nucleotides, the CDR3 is TGTGCCAGCCAAAAGCCCCTTCCCCCGAATATAAAGGACAGGAAACCCTATGGCTACACCTTC.

CDR3 amino acids: CASSLGTGDTEAFF. In nucleotides, the CDR3 is TGTGCCAGCAGCCTCGGGACAGGGGACACTGAAGCTTTCTTT. The rearrangement joins TRBV7-3 to TRBJ1-1; 10 nucleotides match TRBD1. Germline V gives CDR1 SGHTA, CDR2 FQGTGA. V dropped 5 bases and J dropped 3; count of bases not matched to a gene: 3. The CDR3 runs 14 residues.

This CDR3 is CASSQLVAARGNEQFF. The CDR3 nucleotides read TGCGCCAGCAGCCAGCTCGTAGCGGCCCGAGGCAATGAGCAGTTCTTC. This chain uses TRBV4-1 with TRBJ2-1; a weak D match, TRBD2 (6 bases). Trimming took 3 bases from V and 6 from J, leaving 18 bases between them. From germline, CDR1 is MGHRA and CDR2 YSYEKL. The CDR3 contains 16 residues.

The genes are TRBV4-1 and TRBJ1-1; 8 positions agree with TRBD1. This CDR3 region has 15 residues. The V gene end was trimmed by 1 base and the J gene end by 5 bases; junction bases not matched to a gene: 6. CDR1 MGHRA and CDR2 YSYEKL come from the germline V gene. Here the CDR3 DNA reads TGCGCCAGCAGCCAAGTCCTAGACAGGGGAACTGAAGCTTTCTTT. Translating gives CASSQVLDRGTEAFF.

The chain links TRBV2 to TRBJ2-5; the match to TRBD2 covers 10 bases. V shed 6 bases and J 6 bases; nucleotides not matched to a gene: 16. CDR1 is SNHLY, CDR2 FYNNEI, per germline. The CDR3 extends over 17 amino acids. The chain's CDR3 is CASRGGLAGEGRQTQYF. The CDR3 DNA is TGTGCCAGCAGGGGAGGGCTAGCGGGAGAGGGTCGACAGACCCAGTACTTC.

CDR3 coding DNA: TGTGCCAGCATAAGGGGCGCGACCGGGGAGCTGTTTTTT. This codes for CASIRGATGELFF. The V and J genes are TRBV6-1 and TRBJ2-2, with a weak D call TRBD1 (5 bases). V was clipped by 7 bases and J by 5 bases, with 11 bases between them. In germline, CDR1 is MNHNS, CDR2 SASEGT. CDR3 length: 13 amino acids.